The 10 T cell receptor beta chains presented below share a single source sample, sequenced in a study of cytomegalovirus exposure and HLA in healthy donors. The PCR made use of 60 Vbeta and 13 Jbeta primers. The method was immunoSEQ multiplex PCR; TCRdb's version includes in-frame clones alone and lacks a portion of them. The data contain 130,000 to 150,000 clones, about 73% of them singletons. The specimen sequenced was PBMCs. The receptor source for this set is a middle-aged man in good health and CMV-seropositive.

The rearrangement uses TRBV29-1 and TRBJ2-1; TRBD2 agrees at 9 bases. Trimming took 6 bases from V and 0 from J; bases not matched to a gene: 6. Germline V gene sequence: CDR1 SQVTM, CDR2 ANQGSEA. This CDR3 is 15 amino acids long. In DNA, the CDR3 is TGCAGCGTGGGGGGACTAGCTGACTCCTACAATGAGCAGTTCTTC. Its protein product is CSVGGLADSYNEQFF.

DNA of the CDR3: TGTGCCACCAGCAGAGATTCGGGAGCTAGCGGCTACGAGCAGTACTTC. Translated, it gives CATSRDSGASGYEQYF. J is TRBJ2-7 and V is TRBV15; 7 positions match TRBD2. V trimming: 0 bases; J trimming: 3 bases; junction bases outside the gene matches: 8. This CDR3 is built from 16 residues. Germline lookup yields CDR1 LNHNV and CDR2 YYDKDF (reference sequence).

This sequence joins TRBV9 and TRBJ2-5; TRBD1 aligns across 8 bases. This CDR3 is built from 15 residues. Germline V gives CDR1 SGDLS, CDR2 YYNGEE. V lost 7 bases to trimming and J lost 11 bases; unmatched junction nucleotides: 19. The CDR3 loop reads CASGHVQGGFIKQYF. The DNA of the CDR3 is TGTGCCAGCGGCCATGTACAGGGGGGTTTTATCAAGCAGTACTTC.

The chain combines TRBV18 with TRBJ2-1; the D gene is possibly TRBD2 (5 bases). V lost 2 bases and J 6 bases, leaving 17 bases between the germline ends. The CDR3 is 16 residues long. Germline V gene lookup returns CDR1 KGHSH and CDR2 LQKENI. The CDR3 sequence: CASSPSVAPTRNEQFF. For the CDR3, the DNA is TGTGCCAGCTCACCATCGGTAGCGCCCACCCGCAATGAGCAGTTCTTC.

This clone was found once. This chain links TRBV5-1 with TRBJ2-2, with 10 bases that match TRBD2. There are 17 residues in the CDR3. CDR1 is SGHRS, CDR2 YFSETQ, per germline. With 5 bases clipped from V and 5 bases from J, the junction kept 12 bases outside the gene matches. CDR3 sequence (DNA): TGCGCCAGCAGTAATGCCCTAGCGGGAGTAAGGACCGGGGAGCTGTTTTTT. It specifies CASSNALAGVRTGELFF.

The V call is TRBV6-5, the J call TRBJ1-1, with TRBD1 matching 7 bases. Per the germline V gene, CDR1 is MNHEY and CDR2 is SVGAGI. Trimming cost V 6 bases and J 1 base; bases outside gene matches: 8. This CDR3 is built from 15 residues. The CDR3 reads CASRRDRESNTEAFF. The CDR3 DNA reads TGTGCCAGCAGGAGGGACAGAGAATCGAACACTGAAGCTTTCTTT.

J is TRBJ1-2 and V is TRBV6-1, with 9 bases matching TRBD1. The CDR3 has 14 residues. CDR1 and CDR2 (germline): MNHNS, SASEGT. After removal of 4 bases from V and 4 bases from J, the junction contained 4 bases not matched to a gene. The DNA of the CDR3 is TGTGCCAGCAGTGGGGACAGGGAGGTCTATGGCTACACCTTC. This encodes CASSGDREVYGYTF.

This chain connects TRBV6-5 to TRBJ2-7; 7 bases align to TRBD1. This CDR3 region has 15 residues. With 6 bases clipped from V and 5 bases from J, the junction kept 13 bases outside the gene matches. Germline loops: CDR1 MNHEY, CDR2 SVGAGI. DNA of the CDR3: TGTGCCAGCAGGCCCTATCCGACAGGGCTCCACGAGCAGTACTTC. Encoded protein: CASRPYPTGLHEQYF.

J is TRBJ2-2 and V is TRBV7-2, with 11 bases aligning to TRBD2. The CDR3 is 15 residues long. CDR1 and CDR2 (germline): SGHTA, FQGNSA. V trimming: 5 bases; J trimming: 4 bases; junction bases outside the gene matches: 3. The CDR3 coding sequence is TGTGCCAGCAGCACAGGACTAGCGGGCACCGGGGAGCTGTTTTTT. Translation gives CASSTGLAGTGELFF.

V is TRBV6-5 and J is TRBJ1-2, with D possibly being TRBD1 (6 bases). The CDR3 extends over 13 amino acids. Germline CDR1 is MNHEY and CDR2 is SVGAGI. V was trimmed by 4 bases and J by 8 bases, leaving 14 bases between them. The CDR3 DNA follows: TGTGCCAGCAGTTTCGGGACATTCGGCGGCTACACCTTC. Its protein product is CASSFGTFGGYTF.